The 29 T cell receptor beta chains in this list originate from one sample, sequenced in a study of blood T cell repertoires in COVID-19. Repertoires were generated with immunoSEQ multiplex PCR, while TCRdb's copy carries only in-frame clones and drops some. The data show about 260,000 clones, roughly 80% seen once. The specimen sequenced was PBMCs or T cells enriched from blood (not recorded which). The receptors here all came from a young man with acute COVID-19.

Comment on this clone: Sequence at one end of the junction differs from germline and may be a read error. V gene TRBV5-1 combines with J gene TRBJ2-2, with D hard to call. Germline CDR1 reads SGHRS; CDR2 reads YFSETQ. The CDR3 sequence is 14 residues long. The CDR3 loop reads CASSLVLNTGELFF. The CDR3 DNA sequence: TGTGCCAGCAGCTTGGTTCTGAACACCGGGGAGCTGTTTTTT.

The chain couples TRBV6-4 to TRBJ2-1; 13 nucleotides agree with TRBD2. Germline-derived CDR1 and CDR2 are MRHNA and SNTAGT. J gave up 8 bases and V 5 bases, and 6 bases lay outside the gene matches. There are 15 residues in the CDR3. The CDR3 nucleotides are TGTGCCAGCAGTAATGGACTAGCGGGAGCCCATGAGCAGTTCTTC. Translation gives CASSNGLAGAHEQFF.

Judged by abundance, this clone is large. CDR3 coding DNA: TGTGCCAGCAGCTCACCTACTCGTCGGGTTGGGACCGGGGAGCTGTTTTTT. Translation gives CASSSPTRRVGTGELFF. The chain recombines TRBV11-3 with TRBJ2-2, with no clear D. The CDR3 spans 17 residues. The germline V and J ends were trimmed by 4 bases and 5 bases, with 20 bases remaining between them. Germline V gene data show CDR1 as SGHNT and CDR2 as YENEEA.

The chain carries TRBV6-9 and TRBJ1-1; D is unclear. The CDR3 runs to 11 residues. CDR1 and CDR2 (germline): MNHGY, SVAAGI. The V end was cut by 7 bases, the J end by 3 bases, with 6 bases between. Here the CDR3 DNA reads TGTGCCAGCACCCGGGACACTGAAGCTTTCTTT. This translates into CASTRDTEAFF.

The chain links TRBV7-6 to TRBJ2-3; weak D call: TRBD2 (7 bases). The CDR3 consists of 15 residues. V dropped 1 base and J dropped 3 bases, with 11 bases sitting between them. Germline CDR1 SGHVS, CDR2 FNYEAQ. The CDR3 DNA reads as TGTGCCAGCAGCTTAGTGGGGGGGCCTACAGATACGCAGTATTTT. This translates into CASSLVGGPTDTQYF.

The chain uses TRBV4-1 and TRBJ1-5, with D perhaps TRBD1 (5 bases). The germline CDR1 and CDR2 sequences are MGHRA and YSYEKL. V was trimmed by 3 bases and J by 6 bases, leaving 9 bases between them. This CDR3 contains 13 residues. CDR3 in amino acids: CASSQWGGQPQHF. As DNA, the CDR3 is TGCGCCAGCAGCCAGTGGGGGGGTCAGCCCCAGCATTTT.

The gene calls are TRBV30 and TRBJ2-7, with 7 nucleotides matching TRBD1. The germline V gene has CDR1 GTSNPN and CDR2 SVGIG (reference sequence). V trimming: 7 bases; J trimming: 2 bases; junction bases outside the gene matches: 8. CDR3 length equals 13 residues. The CDR3 DNA reads as TGTGCCTCATCGGGACAGCACCCCTACGAGCAGTACGTC. Its protein product is CASSGQHPYEQYV.

The chain combines TRBV28 with TRBJ1-2; possibly TRBD1 for D (5 bases). CDR3 size: 14 residues. V lost 3 bases and J lost 2, with 10 bases in between. Germline V lookup: CDR1 MDHEN, CDR2 SYDVKM. The CDR3 sequence is CASSLMGGNYGYTF. The CDR3 DNA sequence: TGTGCCAGCAGTTTGATGGGGGGAAACTATGGCTACACCTTC.

The chain combines TRBV5-1 with TRBJ2-5; 7 bases are a match to TRBD1. The CDR3 is 13 residues long. The junction had 4 bases not matched to a gene; V was cut back by 4 bases and J by 4 bases. Germline V gene data show CDR1 as SGHRS and CDR2 as YFSETQ. The CDR3, as DNA: TGCGCCAGCAGCAACAGGGGTGGAGAGACCCAGTACTTC. This translates into CASSNRGGETQYF.

This chain connects TRBV6-7 to TRBJ2-1, with 8 bases that match TRBD2. TRBV6-7 is treated as an ORF (open reading frame) with a function not yet certain. After removal of 0 bases from V and 12 bases from J, the junction contained 10 bases not matched to a gene. This CDR3 is 15 amino acids long. The CDR3 DNA is TGTGCCAGCAGTTACTCGAACGGGAGGGGGTTAGGGCAGTTCTTC. Translation: CASSYSNGRGLGQFF.

V and J are TRBV18 and TRBJ2-1; 10 nucleotides match TRBD2. The CDR3 has 17 amino acids. V was pared by 3 bases and J by 7 bases, with 12 bases of the junction left unmatched. Germline assignment: CDR1 KGHSH and CDR2 LQKENI. The CDR3 DNA is TGTGCCAGCTCACCTTCTCAAGCGGGGGGGCCTTGGAATGAGCAGTTCTTC. Its translation: CASSPSQAGGPWNEQFF.

The rearrangement joins TRBV15 to TRBJ1-3; D ambiguous. The CDR3 is 18 residues long. The germline gives CDR1 LNHNV, CDR2 YYDKDF (reference sequence). V lost 0 bases, J lost 0 bases, and 15 bases lay in between. CDR3 protein: CATSRDAGGRGSGNTIYF. CDR3 nucleotides: TGTGCCACCAGCAGAGATGCCGGAGGGCGAGGCTCTGGAAACACCATATATTTT.

As concerns this clone: Mismatch with germline at one junction end may stem from a read error. The chain couples TRBV5-1 to TRBJ2-5, with D hard to call. The V gene's germline CDR1 is SGHRS and CDR2 YFSETQ. The CDR3 has 12 amino acids. Here the CDR3 reads CASSQNKETQYF. CDR3 coding DNA: TGTGCCAGCAGCCAAAACAAAGAGACCCAGTACTTC.

V is TRBV29-1 and J is TRBJ2-4, with 8 bases lining up with TRBD2. Germline-derived CDR1 and CDR2 are SQVTM and ANQGSEA. Losses at the gene ends were 2 bases for V and 0 bases for J; bases not matched to a gene: 18. The CDR3 sequence is 20 residues long. The CDR3 nucleotides read TGCAGCGTTGAACATCCTGTACTAGCGGAGCCAGCTCTAGCCAAAAACATTCAGTACTTC. Translation gives CSVEHPVLAEPALAKNIQYF.

By its share, this clone is medium-sized (0.01 to 0.1%). The chain recombines TRBV6-1 with TRBJ1-3; weak D call: TRBD1 (5 bases). Trimming took off 4 bases at V and 0 bases at J, with 13 bases between the two ends. The CDR3 contains 16 residues. Germline V gene data show CDR1 as MNHNS and CDR2 as SASEGT. CDR3 in amino acids: CASSAVGQISGNTIYF. Here the CDR3 DNA reads TGTGCCAGCAGTGCCGTGGGGCAGATCTCTGGAAACACCATATATTTT.

The chain has TRBV6-2 or TRBV6-3 and TRBJ2-2, with a weak D call TRBD1 (5 bases). This CDR3 has 14 residues. The germline V gene has CDR1 MNHEY and CDR2 SVGEGT. The V end was cut by 0 bases, the J end by 4 bases, with 6 bases between. CDR3 sequence: CASSYSGPTGELFF. CDR3 coding DNA: TGTGCCAGCAGTTACTCGGGGCCCACCGGGGAGCTGTTTTTT.

This clone was seen just once. CDR3 coding DNA: TGTGCCAGCAGTTTGGGACTTACGGGCGAGCAGTTCTTC. It specifies CASSLGLTGEQFF. The chain carries TRBV7-9 and TRBJ2-1, with a tentative D call TRBD2 (6 bases). Germline V CDR1 and CDR2: SEHNR, FQNEAQ (reference sequence). The CDR3 is 13 residues long. The V end was cut by 6 bases, the J end by 10 bases, with 16 bases between. Complete variable domain (other parts from reference TRBV7-9 and TRBJ2-1): DTGVSQNPRHKITKRGQNVTFRCDPISEHNRLYWYRQTLGQGPEFLTYFQNEAQLEKSRLLSDRFSAERPKGSFSTLEIQRTEQGDSAMYLCASSLGLTGEQFFGPGTRLTVL.

This clone was detected ten times or more. This rearrangement joins TRBV2 to TRBJ1-1; 10 nucleotides line up with TRBD1. This CDR3 region has 15 residues. V dropped 8 bases and J dropped 0; count of bases not matched to a gene: 6. The germline V gene has CDR1 SNHLY and CDR2 FYNNEI. In DNA, the CDR3 is TGTGCCAGCCGGGACAGGGGCTTTTTGAACACTGAAGCTTTCTTT. This codes for CASRDRGFLNTEAFF. The full variable domain, rest sourced from reference TRBV2 and TRBJ1-1, is EPEVTQTPSHQVTQMGQEVILRCVPISNHLYFYWYRQILGQKVEFLVSFYNNEISEKSEIFDDQFSVERPDGSNFTLKIRSTKLEDSAMYFCASRDRGFLNTEAFFGQGTRLTVV.

For this clone: At one of its ends the junction is not consistent with the germline gene, which may arise from a read error. This chain joins TRBV5-1 and TRBJ1-4; D remains ambiguous. The CDR3 has 15 amino acids. Germline V lookup: CDR1 SGHRS, CDR2 YFSETQ. CDR3 DNA: TGTGCCAGCAGTCAAGACAATATAAAGAATGAAAAACTGTTTTTT. Its protein product is CASSQDNIKNEKLFF.

The V call is TRBV2, the J call TRBJ2-6; 9 positions match TRBD1. The CDR3 length is 16 residues. With V trimmed by 11 bases and J by 0 bases, 8 bases remained unmatched. Germline CDR1 reads SNHLY; CDR2 reads FYNNEI. The CDR3 coding sequence is TGTGCCCTTGGGGGACAGGGCCTCTCTGGGGCCAACGTCCTGACTTTC. It translates to CALGGQGLSGANVLTF.

The chain is built from TRBV18 and TRBJ1-3, with no clear D. This CDR3 has 14 residues. The ends were cut back, 1 base at V and 1 base at J, with 5 bases in the middle. Germline V gene sequence: CDR1 KGHSH, CDR2 LQKENI. CDR3 sequence (DNA): TGTGCCAGCTCACCACAGGAGTCTGGAAACACCATATATTTT. This translates into CASSPQESGNTIYF.

The genes are TRBV6-4 and TRBJ2-3, with D perhaps TRBD2 (6 bases). CDR1 is MRHNA, CDR2 SNTAGT, per germline. The CDR3 has 15 amino acids. Trimming stripped 5 bases from V and 2 bases from J, with 14 bases between. The CDR3 sequence: CASSPATRDTDTQYF. CDR3 nucleotide sequence: TGTGCCAGCAGTCCAGCGACTAGAGACACAGATACGCAGTATTTT.

The rearrangement joins TRBV10-3 to TRBJ1-1; D may be TRBD1 (5 bases). Germline CDR1 ENHRY, CDR2 SYGVKD. V was clipped by 8 bases and J by 0 bases, with 16 bases between them. The CDR3 length is 15 residues. The CDR3 DNA follows: TGTGCCATCCGAAGGGATGGGGGGTTGAACACTGAAGCTTTCTTT. Translated: CAIRRDGGLNTEAFF.

The rearrangement uses TRBV6-5 and TRBJ2-5; perhaps TRBD1 as D (6 bases). Trimming removed 8 bases from V and 2 bases from J, with 9 bases in between. Germline V gene lookup returns CDR1 MNHEY and CDR2 SVGAGI. CDR3 length: 12 amino acids. The CDR3 spells CASHRDQETQYF. CDR3 DNA: TGTGCCAGCCACAGGGATCAAGAGACCCAGTACTTC.

On this clone: Other DNA sequences in the same sample also yield this CDR3. The chain recombines TRBV24-1 with TRBJ2-3; 9 nucleotides line up with TRBD2. CDR3 length equals 14 residues. Germline V CDR1 and CDR2: KGHDR, SFDVKD. The V gene end was trimmed by 7 bases and the J gene end by 4 bases; junction bases not matched to a gene: 5. The chain's CDR3 is CATSDSGSADTQYF. The CDR3, as DNA: TGTGCCACCAGCGATAGCGGGAGTGCAGATACGCAGTATTTT.

The V and J genes are TRBV12-5 and TRBJ2-7, with D maybe TRBD1 (5 bases). In germline, CDR1 is LGHNT, CDR2 FRNRAP. The CDR3 runs 15 residues. Trimming removed 4 bases at V and 2 bases at J, with 15 bases between. CDR3 bases: TGTGCTAGTGGTTCTGACAGCGAAATCCCCTACGAGCAGTACGTC. It specifies CASGSDSEIPYEQYV.

On this clone itself: A far larger clone lies a single base away; this is likely a read error. The chain links TRBV5-1 to TRBJ1-1; 7 nucleotides agree with TRBD1. The CDR3 sequence is 13 residues long. CDR1 and CDR2 (germline): SGHRS, YFSETQ. CDR3 amino acids: CASSRQGNTEAFF. In DNA form, the CDR3 reads TGTGCCAGCAGCCGACAGGGGAACACTGAAGCTTTCTTT.

The J gene is TRBJ1-5, the V gene TRBV28, with 8 bases that match TRBD1. Germline V gene sequence: CDR1 MDHEN, CDR2 SYDVKM. Trimming at V came to 2 bases and at J to 4 bases, leaving 4 bases not matched to a gene. This CDR3 region has 15 residues. The DNA of the CDR3 is TGTGCCAGCAGTTTAATGGGGACAGGTAATCAGCCCCAGCATTTT. This codes for CASSLMGTGNQPQHF.

The chain has TRBV2 and TRBJ1-5, with D unresolved. There are 12 residues in the CDR3. V was cut by 6 bases and J by 11 bases, with 14 bases left in between. Germline V gene lookup returns CDR1 SNHLY and CDR2 FYNNEI. This CDR3 reads CASRSIRRAQHF. DNA of the CDR3: TGTGCCAGCAGATCAATCAGGCGGGCCCAGCATTTT.